One sample yielded the 9 T cell receptor beta chains listed below, sequenced in a study of identical twins. TCRdb ran MiXCR on the 5' RACE reads and lists one entry per CDR3 protein. The sample holds over 550,000 distinct CDR3 sequences, just over 7% seen once. The same sample was also used in a study of yellow fever vaccine responses in identical twins.

Sequenced: PBMCs. These receptors came from a woman aged 18-29 years in good health.

This rearrangement joins TRBV27 to TRBJ1-2, with TRBD1 matching 7 bases. V was clipped by 5 bases and J by 3 bases; unmatched bases: 9. This CDR3 comprises 15 residues. Germline V gives CDR1 MNHEY, CDR2 SMNVEV (reference sequence). The CDR3 DNA reads TGTGCCAGCAGTCCCGGGACAGCCGGGCACTATGGCTACACCTTC. Protein product: CASSPGTAGHYGYTF.

This clonotype was found a few times. This sequence joins TRBV5-1 and TRBJ2-5; 8 bases fit TRBD1. The CDR3 sequence is 13 residues long. Germline CDR1 is SGHRS and CDR2 is YFSETQ. With 4 bases clipped from V and 8 bases from J, the junction kept 7 bases outside the gene matches. CDR3 sequence reads: CASSQGQAGTQYF. The CDR3 bases are TGCGCCAGCAGCCAGGGACAGGCTGGAACCCAGTACTTC.

This clonotype was seen ten or more times. The gene calls are TRBV12-3 or TRBV12-4 and TRBJ2-5, with a possible D match to TRBD1 (6 bases). CDR3 length: 13 amino acids. Deletions cut 8 bases from V and 4 bases from J, with 14 bases between. CDR3 coding DNA: TGTGCCAGCCGGACAGTGGGTACAGAGACCCAGTACTTC. It codes for CASRTVGTETQYF.

This clonotype has just a few counts. The chain is built from TRBV6-1 and TRBJ1-1, with a possible D match to TRBD1 (5 bases). Trimming shortened V by 3 bases and J by 3 bases, and 11 bases separated the two germline ends. Germline values: CDR1 MNHNS, CDR2 SASEGT. The CDR3 is 14 amino acids. CDR3 region: CASSDRVGHTEAFF. CDR3 in DNA: TGTGCCAGCAGTGATCGGGTGGGGCACACTGAAGCTTTCTTT.

This clonotype came up a few times. A read error is possible here, since a much larger clone lies one base away. The V call is TRBV2, the J call TRBJ2-7; perhaps TRBD1 as D (5 bases). Germline V gene lookup returns CDR1 SNHLY and CDR2 FYNNEI. The CDR3 runs 12 residues. Trimming removed 4 bases at V and 2 bases at J, with 6 bases between. CDR3 loop: CASSARAYEQYF. For the CDR3, the DNA is TGTGCCAGCAGTGCCAGGGCCTACGAGCAGTACTTC.

This clonotype came up many times. The chain couples TRBV6-5 to TRBJ1-1; D uncertain. This CDR3 comprises 16 residues. Germline-derived CDR1 and CDR2 are MNHEY and SVGAGI. Trimming shortened V by 0 bases and J by 1 base, and 12 bases separated the two germline ends. The CDR3 DNA sequence: TGTGCCAGCAGTTACTCGAGTCTTAGTACGAACACTGAAGCTTTCTTT. Its protein product is CASSYSSLSTNTEAFF.

This chain joins TRBV29-1 and TRBJ1-2, with a possible D match to TRBD1 (6 bases). The germline gives CDR1 SQVTM, CDR2 ANQGSEA. V dropped 8 bases and J dropped 1 base, with 14 bases sitting between them. CDR3 length: 13 residues. This CDR3 reads CSSWTRGNYGYTF. CDR3 DNA: TGCAGCTCTTGGACCAGGGGTAACTATGGCTACACCTTC.

This clonotype has at least ten counts. The V call is TRBV5-1, the J call TRBJ1-1; 8 bases are shared with TRBD1. V was pared by 3 bases and J by 3 bases, with 4 bases of the junction left unmatched. Germline values: CDR1 SGHRS, CDR2 YFSETQ. The CDR3 contains 14 residues. The chain's CDR3 is CASSYQGAHTEAFF. The CDR3 nucleotides are TGCGCCAGCAGCTACCAGGGGGCTCACACTGAAGCTTTCTTT.

This clonotype was observed many times. This rearrangement joins TRBV5-1 to TRBJ1-1; the D gene is possibly TRBD1 (5 bases). CDR3 length: 15 amino acids. The V and J ends lost 0 bases and 1 base respectively, with 10 bases between them. Germline V gene data show CDR1 as SGHRS and CDR2 as YFSETQ. Here the CDR3 DNA reads TGCGCCAGCAGCTTGGGAGGGGTCGGGAACACTGAAGCTTTCTTT. Protein: CASSLGGVGNTEAFF. The full variable domain, completed using reference TRBV5-1 and TRBJ1-1, is KAGVTQTPRYLIKTRGQQVTLSCSPISGHRSVSWYQQTPGQGLQFLFEYFSETQRNKGNFPGRFSGRQFSNSRSEMNVSTLELGDSALYLCASSLGGVGNTEAFFGQGTRLTVV.